This T cell receptor beta chain stems from a study of regulatory T cells in long-lasting Graves disease. Study in general: With positive TSH receptor antibodies and over 5 years of antithyroid drugs, Graves' disease was considered persistent.

Noted time point: persistent/refractory GD, antithyroid drugs over 5 years with positive TRAb. Isolated PBMC RNA provided the starting material for the TCR library. Study findings and constraints: It was in persistent disease that TRBV28, TRBJ1-2 and TRBJ2-5 were favored. Among persistent patients, a larger number of public clonotypes were shared (roughly 2,700) than among newly diagnosed patients (under 1,000). Accuracy was perhaps lowered by the small sample size.

With iRepertoire HTBI primers and Arm-PCR of CDR3 regions, TCR beta libraries were built. TCRdb called the multiplex PCR reads again in MiXCR, with one record for every CDR3 protein. Found here are some 330,000 distinct CDR3 sequences, roughly 24% of them singletons; the top ten hold 25% to 35%. This clonotype was recorded many times. Its target is not known. The V gene's germline CDR1 is MDHEN and CDR2 SYDVKM. With 8 bases clipped from V and 6 bases from J, the junction kept 5 bases outside the gene matches. The CDR3 consists of 13 residues. The receptor comes from a woman aged 40-49 years with Graves disease. This specimen consisted of peripheral blood mononuclear cells (PBMCs), obtained when the disease was refractory, from a patient treated with antithyroid drugs. This sequence joins TRBV28 and TRBJ1-4; 8 bases map to TRBD1. The CDR3 loop reads CASATGVDEKLFF. The CDR3 bases are TGTGCCAGCGCGACAGGGGTTGATGAAAAACTGTTTTTT.